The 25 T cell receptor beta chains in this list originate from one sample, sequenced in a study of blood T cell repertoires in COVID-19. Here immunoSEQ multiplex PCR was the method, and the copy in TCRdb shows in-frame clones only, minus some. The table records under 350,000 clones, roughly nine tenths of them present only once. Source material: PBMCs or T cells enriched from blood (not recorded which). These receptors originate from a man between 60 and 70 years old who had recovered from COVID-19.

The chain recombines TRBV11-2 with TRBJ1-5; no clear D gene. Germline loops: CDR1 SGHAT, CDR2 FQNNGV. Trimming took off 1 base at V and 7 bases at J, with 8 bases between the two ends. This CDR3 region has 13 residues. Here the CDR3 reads CASSLGGSQPQHF. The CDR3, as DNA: TGTGCCAGCAGCTTAGGAGGCAGCCAGCCCCAGCATTTT.

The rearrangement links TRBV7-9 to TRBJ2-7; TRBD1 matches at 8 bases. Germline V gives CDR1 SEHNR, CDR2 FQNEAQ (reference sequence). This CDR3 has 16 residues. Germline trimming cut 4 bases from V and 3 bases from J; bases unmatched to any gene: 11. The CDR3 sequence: CASSSAGGILLYEQYF. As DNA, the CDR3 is TGTGCCAGCAGCTCCGCAGGGGGCATCCTACTCTACGAGCAGTACTTC.

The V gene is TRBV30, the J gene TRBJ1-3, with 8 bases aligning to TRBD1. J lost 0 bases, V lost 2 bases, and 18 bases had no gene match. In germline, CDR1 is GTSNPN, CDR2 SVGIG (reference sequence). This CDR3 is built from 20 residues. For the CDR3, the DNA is TGTGCCTGGAGTAACCTTAGGACAGGGAACCCATATAGCTCTGGAAACACCATATATTTT. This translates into CAWSNLRTGNPYSSGNTIYF.

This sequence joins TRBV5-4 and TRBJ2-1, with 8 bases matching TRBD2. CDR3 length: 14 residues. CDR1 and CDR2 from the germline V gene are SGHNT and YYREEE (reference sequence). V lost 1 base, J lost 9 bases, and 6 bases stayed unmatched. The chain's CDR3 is CASSLFSGKVEQFF. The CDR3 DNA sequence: TGTGCCAGCAGCTTGTTTAGCGGGAAGGTTGAGCAGTTCTTC.

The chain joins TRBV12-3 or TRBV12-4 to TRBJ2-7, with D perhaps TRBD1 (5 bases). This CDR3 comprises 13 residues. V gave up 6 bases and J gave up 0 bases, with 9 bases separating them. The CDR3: CASRPDSSYEQYF. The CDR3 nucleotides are TGTGCCAGCAGACCCGACAGCTCCTACGAGCAGTACTTC.

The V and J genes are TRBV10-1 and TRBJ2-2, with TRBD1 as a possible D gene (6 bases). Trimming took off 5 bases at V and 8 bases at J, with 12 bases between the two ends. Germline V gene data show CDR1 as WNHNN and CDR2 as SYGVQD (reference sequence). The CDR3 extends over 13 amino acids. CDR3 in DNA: TGCGCCAGCAGTCTACAGGGAAGTGGGGAGCTGTTTTTT. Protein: CASSLQGSGELFF.

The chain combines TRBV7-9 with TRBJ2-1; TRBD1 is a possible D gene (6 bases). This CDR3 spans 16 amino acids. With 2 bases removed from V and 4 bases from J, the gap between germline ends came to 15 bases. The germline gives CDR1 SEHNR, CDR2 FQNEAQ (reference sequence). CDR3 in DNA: TGTGCCAGCAGCTTAATTGGGCAGGGGCTTTACAATGAGCAGTTCTTC. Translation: CASSLIGQGLYNEQFF.

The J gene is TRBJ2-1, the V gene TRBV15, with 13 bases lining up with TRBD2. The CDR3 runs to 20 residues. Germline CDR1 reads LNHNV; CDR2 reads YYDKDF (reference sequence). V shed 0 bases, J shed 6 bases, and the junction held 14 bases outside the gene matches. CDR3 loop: CATSRDIGLAGVRGGNEQFF. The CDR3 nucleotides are TGTGCCACCAGCAGAGACATAGGACTAGCGGGAGTACGCGGTGGCAATGAGCAGTTCTTC.

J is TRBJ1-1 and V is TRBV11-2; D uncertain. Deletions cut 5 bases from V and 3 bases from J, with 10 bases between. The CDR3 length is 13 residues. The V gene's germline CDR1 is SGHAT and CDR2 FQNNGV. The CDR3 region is CASSLRRDTEAFF. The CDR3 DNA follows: TGTGCCAGCAGCCTACGGAGGGACACTGAAGCTTTCTTT.

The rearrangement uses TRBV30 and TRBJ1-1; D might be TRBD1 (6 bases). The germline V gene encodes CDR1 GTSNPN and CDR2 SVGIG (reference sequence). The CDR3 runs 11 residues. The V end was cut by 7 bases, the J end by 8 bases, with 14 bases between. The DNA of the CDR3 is TGTGCCTCGAAGGTGGACAGAGAAGCTTTCTTT. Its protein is CASKVDREAFF.

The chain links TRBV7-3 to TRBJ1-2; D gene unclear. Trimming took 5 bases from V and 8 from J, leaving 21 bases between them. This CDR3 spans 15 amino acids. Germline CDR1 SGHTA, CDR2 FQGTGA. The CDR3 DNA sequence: TGTGCCAGCAGCCCTGCCGCGAACCCTAGAGCGGGCTACACCTTC. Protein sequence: CASSPAANPRAGYTF. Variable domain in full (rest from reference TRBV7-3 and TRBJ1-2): GAGVSQTPSNKVTEKGKYVELRCDPISGHTALYWYRQSLGQGPEFLIYFQGTGAADDSGLPNDRFFAVRPEGSVSTLKIQRTERGDSAVYLCASSPAANPRAGYTFGSGTRLTVV.

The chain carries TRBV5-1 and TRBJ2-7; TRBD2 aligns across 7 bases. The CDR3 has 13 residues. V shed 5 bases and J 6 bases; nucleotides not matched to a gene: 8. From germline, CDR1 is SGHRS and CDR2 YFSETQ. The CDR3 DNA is TGCGCCAGCAGGTCGAATGGGAGGGTCGAGCAGTACTTC. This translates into CASRSNGRVEQYF. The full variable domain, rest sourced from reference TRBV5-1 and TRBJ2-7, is KAGVTQTPRYLIKTRGQQVTLSCSPISGHRSVSWYQQTPGQGLQFLFEYFSETQRNKGNFPGRFSGRQFSNSRSEMNVSTLELGDSALYLCASRSNGRVEQYFGPGTRLTVT.

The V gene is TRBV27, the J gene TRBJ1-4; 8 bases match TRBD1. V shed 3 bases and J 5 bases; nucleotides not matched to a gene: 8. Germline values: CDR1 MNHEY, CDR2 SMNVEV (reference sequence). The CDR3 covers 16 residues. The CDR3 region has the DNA TGTGCCAGCAGTTTCCTACCAGGGGGCAGGAATGAAAAACTGTTTTTT. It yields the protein CASSFLPGGRNEKLFF.

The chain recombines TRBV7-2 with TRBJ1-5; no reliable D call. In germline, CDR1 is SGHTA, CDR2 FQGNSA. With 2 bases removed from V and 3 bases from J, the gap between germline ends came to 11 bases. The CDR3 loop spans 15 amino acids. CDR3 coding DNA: TGTGCCAGCAGCTTAACAGTGGGTTACAATCAGCCCCAGCATTTT. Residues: CASSLTVGYNQPQHF. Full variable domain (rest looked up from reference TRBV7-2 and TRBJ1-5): GAGVSQSPSNKVTEKGKDVELRCDPISGHTALYWYRQSLGQGLEFLIYFQGNSAPDKSGLPSDRFSAERTGGSVSTLTIQRTQQEDSAVYLCASSLTVGYNQPQHFGDGTRLSIL.

This CDR3 reads CASSEGQGFYEKLFF. The CDR3 nucleotides read TGTGCCAGCAGTGAAGGCCAGGGATTCTATGAAAAACTGTTTTTT. The J gene is TRBJ1-4, the V gene TRBV2, with D possibly TRBD1 on 5 matching bases. Germline CDR1 is SNHLY and CDR2 is FYNNEI. The CDR3 extends over 15 amino acids. The V end lost 1 base, the J end lost 6 bases, and 12 bases lay between the germline ends.

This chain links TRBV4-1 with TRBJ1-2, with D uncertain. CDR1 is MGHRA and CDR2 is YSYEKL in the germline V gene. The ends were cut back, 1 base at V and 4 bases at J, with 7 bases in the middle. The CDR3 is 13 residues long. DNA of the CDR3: TGCGCCAGCAGCCAAGCTTTCCGCTATGGCTACACCTTC. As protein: CASSQAFRYGYTF.

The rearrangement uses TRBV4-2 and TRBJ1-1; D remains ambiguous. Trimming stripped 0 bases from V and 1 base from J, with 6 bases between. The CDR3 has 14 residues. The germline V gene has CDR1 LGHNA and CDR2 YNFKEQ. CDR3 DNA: TGTGCCAGCAGCCAAGATTGGAGGAACACTGAAGCTTTCTTT. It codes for CASSQDWRNTEAFF.

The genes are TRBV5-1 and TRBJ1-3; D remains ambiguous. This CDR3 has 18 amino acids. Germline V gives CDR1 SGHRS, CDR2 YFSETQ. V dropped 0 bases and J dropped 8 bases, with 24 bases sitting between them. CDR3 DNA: TGCGCCAGCAGCTTGGACGGTTTTCTGCACCGTCCTATAGACACCATATATTTT. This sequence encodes CASSLDGFLHRPIDTIYF.

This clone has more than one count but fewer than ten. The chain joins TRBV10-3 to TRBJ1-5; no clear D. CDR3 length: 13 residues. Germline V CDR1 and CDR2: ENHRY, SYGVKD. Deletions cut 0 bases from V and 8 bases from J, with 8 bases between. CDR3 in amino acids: CAISESMREPQHF. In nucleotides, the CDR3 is TGTGCCATCAGTGAGTCGATGCGTGAGCCCCAGCATTTT.

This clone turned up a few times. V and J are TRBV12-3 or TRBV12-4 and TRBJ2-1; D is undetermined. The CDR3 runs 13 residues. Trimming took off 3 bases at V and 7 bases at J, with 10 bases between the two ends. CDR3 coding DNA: TGTGCCAGCAGTTTCCGCGAGTTTAATGAGCAGTTCTTC. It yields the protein CASSFREFNEQFF.

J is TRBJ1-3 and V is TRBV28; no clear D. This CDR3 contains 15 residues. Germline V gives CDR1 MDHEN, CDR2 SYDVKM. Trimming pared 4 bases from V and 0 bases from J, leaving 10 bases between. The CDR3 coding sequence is TGTGCCAGCAGTTGGCAGGCCGTCTCTGGAAACACCATATATTTT. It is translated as CASSWQAVSGNTIYF.

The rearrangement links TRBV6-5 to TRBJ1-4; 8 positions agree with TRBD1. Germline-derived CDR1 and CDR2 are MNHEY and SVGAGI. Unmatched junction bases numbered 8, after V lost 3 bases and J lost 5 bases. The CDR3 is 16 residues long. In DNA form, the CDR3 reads TGTGCCAGCAGTTATTCTCCAGGGGGCTCAAATGAAAAACTGTTTTTT. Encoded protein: CASSYSPGGSNEKLFF.

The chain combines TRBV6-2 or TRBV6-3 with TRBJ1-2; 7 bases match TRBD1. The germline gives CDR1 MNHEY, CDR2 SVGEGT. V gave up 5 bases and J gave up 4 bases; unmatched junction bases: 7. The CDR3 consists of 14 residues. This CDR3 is CASSPPRDSYGYTF. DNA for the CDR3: TGTGCCAGCAGTCCACCCCGGGACAGCTATGGCTACACCTTC.

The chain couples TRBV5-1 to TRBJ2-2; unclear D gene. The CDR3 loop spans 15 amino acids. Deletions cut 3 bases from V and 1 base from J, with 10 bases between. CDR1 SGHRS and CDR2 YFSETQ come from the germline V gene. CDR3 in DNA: TGCGCCAGCAGCTCGCCAAGCCAGAACACCGGGGAGCTGTTTTTT. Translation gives CASSSPSQNTGELFF.

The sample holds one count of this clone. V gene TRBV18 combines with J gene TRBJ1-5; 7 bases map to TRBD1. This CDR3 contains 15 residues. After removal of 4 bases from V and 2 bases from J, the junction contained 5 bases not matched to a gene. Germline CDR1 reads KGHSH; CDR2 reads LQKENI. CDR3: CASSLSGQRNQPQHF. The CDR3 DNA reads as TGTGCCAGCTCACTCTCGGGACAGCGCAATCAGCCCCAGCATTTT.